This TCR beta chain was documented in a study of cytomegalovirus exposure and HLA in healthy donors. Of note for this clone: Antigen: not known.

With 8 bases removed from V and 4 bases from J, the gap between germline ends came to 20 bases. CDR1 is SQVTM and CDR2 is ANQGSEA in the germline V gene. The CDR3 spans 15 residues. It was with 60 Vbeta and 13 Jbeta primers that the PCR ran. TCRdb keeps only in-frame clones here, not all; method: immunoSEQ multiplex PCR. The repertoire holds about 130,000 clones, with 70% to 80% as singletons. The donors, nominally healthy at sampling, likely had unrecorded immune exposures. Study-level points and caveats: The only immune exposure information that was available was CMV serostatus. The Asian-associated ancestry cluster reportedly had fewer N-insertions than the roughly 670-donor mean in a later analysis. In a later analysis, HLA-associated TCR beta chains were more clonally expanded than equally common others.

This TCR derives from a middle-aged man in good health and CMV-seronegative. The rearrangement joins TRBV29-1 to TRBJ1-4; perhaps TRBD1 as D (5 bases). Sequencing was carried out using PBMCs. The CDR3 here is CSPPGGGAHNEKLFF. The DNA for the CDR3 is TGCAGCCCCCCAGGAGGCGGGGCACATAATGAAAAACTGTTTTTT.